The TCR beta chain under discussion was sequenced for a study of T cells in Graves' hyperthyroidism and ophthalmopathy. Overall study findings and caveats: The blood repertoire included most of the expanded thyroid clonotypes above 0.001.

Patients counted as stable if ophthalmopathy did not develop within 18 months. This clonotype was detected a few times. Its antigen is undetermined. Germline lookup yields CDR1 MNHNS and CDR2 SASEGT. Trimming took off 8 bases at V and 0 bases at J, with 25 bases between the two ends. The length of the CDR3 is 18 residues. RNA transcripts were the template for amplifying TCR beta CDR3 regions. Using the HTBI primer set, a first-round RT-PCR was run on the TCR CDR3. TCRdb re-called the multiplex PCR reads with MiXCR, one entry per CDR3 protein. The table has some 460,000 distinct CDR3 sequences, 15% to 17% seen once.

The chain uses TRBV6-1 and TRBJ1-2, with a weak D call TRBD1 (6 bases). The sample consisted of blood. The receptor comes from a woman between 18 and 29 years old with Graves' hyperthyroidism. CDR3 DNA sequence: TGTGCCAGCTCACCCGTCCGGGACAATTATAGATCTAACTATGGCTACACCTTC. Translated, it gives CASSPVRDNYRSNYGYTF.